This TCR beta chain came from a study of T cells in Graves' hyperthyroidism and ophthalmopathy. The CDR3 regions of TCR beta were amplified from RNA transcripts. HTBI primers were employed in a first-round RT-PCR of the TCR CDR3. TCRdb itself ran the multiplex PCR reads through MiXCR, one entry per CDR3 protein. The data show 400,000 or so distinct CDR3 sequences, around 15% seen once. Uncontrolled infections, other autoimmune diseases, pregnancy or lactation led to exclusion of patients. V gave up 2 bases and J gave up 10 bases, with 6 bases separating them. The CDR3 is 12 residues long. Germline V gene lookup returns CDR1 MNHNY and CDR2 SVGAGI (reference sequence).

The chain is built from TRBV6-6 and TRBJ1-6; D remains ambiguous. The receptor was derived from a woman in her 30s with Graves' ophthalmopathy. The material sequenced was blood. For the CDR3, the DNA is TGTGCCAGCAGTTACCCGGAGTCACCCCTCCACTTT. Amino acid sequence: CASSYPESPLHF.